The T cell receptor (beta chain) under discussion was sequenced for a study of T cell responses to AZD1222 COVID-19 vaccine. CDR1 and CDR2 from the germline V gene are MNHEY and SMNVEV (reference sequence). CDR3 length: 15 residues. V shed 5 bases, J shed 5 bases, and the junction held 7 bases outside the gene matches. Here immunoSEQ multiplex PCR was the method, and the copy in TCRdb shows in-frame clones only, minus some. The repertoire has about 120,000 clones, roughly 88% of them found once; the top ten carry roughly 4.3%. The starting material was peripheral blood, obtained on day 0 of MenACWY control vaccination. This sequence joins TRBV27 and TRBJ2-2; 8 nucleotides agree with TRBD1. The receptor was derived from an adult in good health. As DNA, the CDR3 is TGTGCCAGCAGTCAGGACAGGGTGTGGACCGGGGAGCTGTTTTTT. Protein product: CASSQDRVWTGELFF.